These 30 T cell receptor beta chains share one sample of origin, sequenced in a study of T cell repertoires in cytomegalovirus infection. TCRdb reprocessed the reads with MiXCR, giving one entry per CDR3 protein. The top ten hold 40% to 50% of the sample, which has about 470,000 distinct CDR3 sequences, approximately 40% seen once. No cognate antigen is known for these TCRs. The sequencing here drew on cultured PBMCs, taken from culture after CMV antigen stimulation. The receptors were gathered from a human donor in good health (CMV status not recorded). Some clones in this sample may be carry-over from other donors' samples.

The CDR3, as DNA: TGCGCCAGCAGCTTGGAACTCAGTAACGGCAATGAGCAGTTCTTC. This codes for CASSLELSNGNEQFF. The chain employs TRBV5-1 and TRBJ2-1; D remains unclear. The CDR3 covers 15 residues. The V end was cut by 0 bases, the J end by 6 bases, with 13 bases between. The germline V gene has CDR1 SGHRS and CDR2 YFSETQ.

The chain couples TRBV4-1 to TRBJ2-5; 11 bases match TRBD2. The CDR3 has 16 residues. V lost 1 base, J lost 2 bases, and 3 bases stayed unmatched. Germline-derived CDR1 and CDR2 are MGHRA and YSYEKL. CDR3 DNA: TGCGCCAGCAGCCAAGGGATAGCGGGGGGGCAAGAGACCCAGTACTTC. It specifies CASSQGIAGGQETQYF.

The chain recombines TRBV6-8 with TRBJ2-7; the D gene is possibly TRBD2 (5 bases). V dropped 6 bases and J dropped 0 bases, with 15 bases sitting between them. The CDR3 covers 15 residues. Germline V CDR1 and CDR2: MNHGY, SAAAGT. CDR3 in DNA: TGTGCCAGCAGACGACTATCCCAGATCTCCTACGAGCAGTACTTC. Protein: CASRRLSQISYEQYF.

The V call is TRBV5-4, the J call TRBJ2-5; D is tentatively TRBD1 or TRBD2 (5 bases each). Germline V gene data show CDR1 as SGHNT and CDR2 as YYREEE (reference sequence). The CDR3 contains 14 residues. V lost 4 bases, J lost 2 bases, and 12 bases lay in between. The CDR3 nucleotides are TGTGCCAGCAGCGACCGGGACGGGCAAGAGACCCAGTACTTC. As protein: CASSDRDGQETQYF.

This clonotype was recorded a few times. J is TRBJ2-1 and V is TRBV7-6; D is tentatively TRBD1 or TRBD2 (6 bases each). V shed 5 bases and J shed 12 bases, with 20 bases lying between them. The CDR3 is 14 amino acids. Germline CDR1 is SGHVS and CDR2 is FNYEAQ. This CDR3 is CASSGQGKQGGQFF. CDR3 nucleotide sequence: TGTGCCAGCAGCGGGCAGGGGAAACAGGGAGGGCAGTTCTTC.

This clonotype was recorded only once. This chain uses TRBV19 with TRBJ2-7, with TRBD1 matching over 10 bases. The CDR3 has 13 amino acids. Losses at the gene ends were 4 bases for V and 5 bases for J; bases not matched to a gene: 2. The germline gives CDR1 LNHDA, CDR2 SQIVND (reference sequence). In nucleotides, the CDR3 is TGTGCCAGTAGTAGCGGGACAGGGGACGAGCAGTACTTC. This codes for CASSSGTGDEQYF.

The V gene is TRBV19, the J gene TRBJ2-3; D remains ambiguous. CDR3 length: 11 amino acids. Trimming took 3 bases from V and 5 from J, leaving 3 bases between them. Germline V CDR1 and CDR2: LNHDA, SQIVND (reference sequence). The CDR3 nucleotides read TGTGCCAGTAGTATTAGAGATACGCAGTATTTT. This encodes CASSIRDTQYF.

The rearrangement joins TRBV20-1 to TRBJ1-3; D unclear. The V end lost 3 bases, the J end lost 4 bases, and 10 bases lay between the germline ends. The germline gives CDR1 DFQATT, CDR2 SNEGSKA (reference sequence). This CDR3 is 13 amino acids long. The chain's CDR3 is CSASQNPGNTIYF. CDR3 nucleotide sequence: TGCAGTGCTAGCCAGAATCCAGGAAACACCATATATTTT.

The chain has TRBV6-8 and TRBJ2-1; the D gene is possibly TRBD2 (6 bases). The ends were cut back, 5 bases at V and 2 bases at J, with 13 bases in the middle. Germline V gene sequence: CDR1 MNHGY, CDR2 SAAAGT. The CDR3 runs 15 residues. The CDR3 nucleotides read TGTGCCAGCAGTCCATTAGCGGTTGCCTACAATGAGCAGTTCTTC. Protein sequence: CASSPLAVAYNEQFF.

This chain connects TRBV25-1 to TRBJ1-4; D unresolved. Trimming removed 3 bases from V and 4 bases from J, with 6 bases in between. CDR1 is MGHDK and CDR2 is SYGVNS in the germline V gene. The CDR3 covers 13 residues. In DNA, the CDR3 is TGTGCCAGCAGTGACAGAGATAATGAAAAACTGTTTTTT. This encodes CASSDRDNEKLFF.

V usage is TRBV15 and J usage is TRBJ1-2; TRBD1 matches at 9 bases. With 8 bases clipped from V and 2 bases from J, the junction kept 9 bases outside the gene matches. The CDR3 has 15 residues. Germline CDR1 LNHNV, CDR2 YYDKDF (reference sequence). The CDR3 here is CATAQGAWDNYGYTF. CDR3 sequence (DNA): TGTGCCACCGCACAGGGGGCATGGGACAACTATGGCTACACCTTC.

The DNA of the CDR3 is TGTGCCAGCAGTAGGGACTACTCCACCGGGGAGCTGTTTTTT. Its translation: CASSRDYSTGELFF. The gene calls are TRBV6-8 and TRBJ2-2; TRBD2 agrees at 7 bases. V lost 5 bases and J lost 4; bases outside the gene matches: 4. Germline V lookup: CDR1 MNHGY, CDR2 SAAAGT. The CDR3 runs to 14 residues.

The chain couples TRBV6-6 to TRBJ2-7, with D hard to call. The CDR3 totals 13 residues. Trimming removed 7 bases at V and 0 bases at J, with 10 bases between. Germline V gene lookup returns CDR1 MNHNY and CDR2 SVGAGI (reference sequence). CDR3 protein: CASTRDSSYEQYF. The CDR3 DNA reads TGTGCCAGCACCAGAGACTCCTCCTACGAGCAGTACTTC.

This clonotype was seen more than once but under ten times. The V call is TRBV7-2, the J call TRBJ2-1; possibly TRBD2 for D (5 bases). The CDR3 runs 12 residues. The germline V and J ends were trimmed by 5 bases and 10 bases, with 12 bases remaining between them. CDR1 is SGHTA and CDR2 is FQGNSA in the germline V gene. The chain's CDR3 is CASSLTGIEQFF. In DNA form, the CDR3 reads TGTGCCAGCAGCCTCACGGGAATCGAGCAGTTCTTC.

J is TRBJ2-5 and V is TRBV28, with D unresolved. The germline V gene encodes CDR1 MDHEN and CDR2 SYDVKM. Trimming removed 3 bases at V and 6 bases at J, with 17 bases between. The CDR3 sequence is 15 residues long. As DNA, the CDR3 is TGTGCCAGCAGTTTGGCGGCAGGACGCGTCAAGACCCAGTACTTC. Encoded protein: CASSLAAGRVKTQYF.

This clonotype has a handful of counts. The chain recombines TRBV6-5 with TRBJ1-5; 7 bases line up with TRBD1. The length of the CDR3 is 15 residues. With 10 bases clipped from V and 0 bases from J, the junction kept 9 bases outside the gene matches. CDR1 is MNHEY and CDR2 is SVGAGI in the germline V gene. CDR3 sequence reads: CATRDRAYSNQPQHF. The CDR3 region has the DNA TGTGCCACCCGGGACAGAGCCTATAGCAATCAGCCCCAGCATTTT.

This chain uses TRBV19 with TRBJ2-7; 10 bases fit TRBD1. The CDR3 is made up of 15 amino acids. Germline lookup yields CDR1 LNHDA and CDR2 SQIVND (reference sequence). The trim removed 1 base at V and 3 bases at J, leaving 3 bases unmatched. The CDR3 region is CASSIGGQGFYEQYF. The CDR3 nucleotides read TGTGCCAGTAGTATAGGGGGACAGGGGTTCTACGAGCAGTACTTC.

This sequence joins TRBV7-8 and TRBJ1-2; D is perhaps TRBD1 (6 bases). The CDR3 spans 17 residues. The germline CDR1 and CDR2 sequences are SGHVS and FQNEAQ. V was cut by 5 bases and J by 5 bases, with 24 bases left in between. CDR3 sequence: CASSHPKGGGAIYGYTF. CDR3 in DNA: TGTGCCAGCAGCCATCCAAAGGGGGGGGGTGCGATTTATGGCTACACCTTC. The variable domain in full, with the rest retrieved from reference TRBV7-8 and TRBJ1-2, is GAGVSQSPRYKVAKRGQDVALRCDPISGHVSLFWYQQALGQGPEFLTYFQNEAQLDKSGLPSDRFFAERPEGSVSTLKIQRTQQEDSAVYLCASSHPKGGGAIYGYTFGSGTRLTVV.

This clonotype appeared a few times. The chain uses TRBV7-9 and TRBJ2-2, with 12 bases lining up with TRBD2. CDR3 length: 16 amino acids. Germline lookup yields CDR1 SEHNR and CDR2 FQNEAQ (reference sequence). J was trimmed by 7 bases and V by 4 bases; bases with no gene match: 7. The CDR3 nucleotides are TGTGCCAGCAGCTCCGGACTAGCGGGGAGTTTCGGGGAGCTGTTTTTT. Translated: CASSSGLAGSFGELFF. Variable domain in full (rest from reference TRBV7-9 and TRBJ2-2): DTGVSQNPRHKITKRGQNVTFRCDPISEHNRLYWYRQTLGQGPEFLTYFQNEAQLEKSRLLSDRFSAERPKGSFSTLEIQRTEQGDSAMYLCASSSGLAGSFGELFFGEGSRLTVL.

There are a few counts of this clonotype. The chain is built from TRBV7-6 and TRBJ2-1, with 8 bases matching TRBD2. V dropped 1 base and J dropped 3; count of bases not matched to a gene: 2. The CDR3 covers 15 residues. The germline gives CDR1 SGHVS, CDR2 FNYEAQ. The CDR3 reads CASSLGREVYNEQFF. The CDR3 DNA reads TGTGCCAGCAGCTTAGGGCGGGAGGTCTACAATGAGCAGTTCTTC.

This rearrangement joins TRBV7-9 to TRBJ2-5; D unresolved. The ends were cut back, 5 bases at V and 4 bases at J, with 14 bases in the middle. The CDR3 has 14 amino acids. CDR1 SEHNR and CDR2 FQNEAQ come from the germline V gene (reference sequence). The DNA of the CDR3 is TGTGCCAGCAGCCCACCGGGCCGACGAGAGACCCAGTACTTC. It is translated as CASSPPGRRETQYF.

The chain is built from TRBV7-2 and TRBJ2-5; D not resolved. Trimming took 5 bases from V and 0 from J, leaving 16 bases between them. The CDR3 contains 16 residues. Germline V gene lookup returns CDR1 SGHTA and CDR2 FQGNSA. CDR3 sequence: CASSHRAALYQETQYF. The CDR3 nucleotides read TGTGCCAGCAGCCATCGGGCAGCCCTGTACCAAGAGACCCAGTACTTC.

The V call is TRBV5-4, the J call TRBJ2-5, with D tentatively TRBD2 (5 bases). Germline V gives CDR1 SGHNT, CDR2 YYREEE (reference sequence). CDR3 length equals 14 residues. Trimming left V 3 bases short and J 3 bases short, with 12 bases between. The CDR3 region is CASSSVAGEETQYF. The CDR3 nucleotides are TGTGCCAGCAGCTCCGTAGCCGGGGAAGAGACCCAGTACTTC.

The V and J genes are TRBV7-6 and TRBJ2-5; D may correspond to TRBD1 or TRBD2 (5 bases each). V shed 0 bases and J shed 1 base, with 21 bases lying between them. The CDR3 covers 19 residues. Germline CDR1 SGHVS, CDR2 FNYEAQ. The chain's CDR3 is CASSLARQGVPAGQETQYF. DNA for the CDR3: TGTGCCAGCAGCTTAGCGAGGCAGGGAGTGCCGGCCGGCCAAGAGACCCAGTACTTC.

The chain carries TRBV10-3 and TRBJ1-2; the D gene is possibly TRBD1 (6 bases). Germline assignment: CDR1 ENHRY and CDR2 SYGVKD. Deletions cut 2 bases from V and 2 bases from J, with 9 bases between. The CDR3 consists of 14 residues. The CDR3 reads CAISEGDTNYGYTF. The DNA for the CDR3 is TGTGCCATCAGTGAGGGGGACACCAACTATGGCTACACCTTC.

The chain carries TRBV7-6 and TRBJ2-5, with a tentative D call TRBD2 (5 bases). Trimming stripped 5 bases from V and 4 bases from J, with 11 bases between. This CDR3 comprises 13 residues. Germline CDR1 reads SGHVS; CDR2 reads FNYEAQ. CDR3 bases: TGTGCCAGCAGCCTTCGGGATGGAGAGACCCAGTACTTC. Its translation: CASSLRDGETQYF.

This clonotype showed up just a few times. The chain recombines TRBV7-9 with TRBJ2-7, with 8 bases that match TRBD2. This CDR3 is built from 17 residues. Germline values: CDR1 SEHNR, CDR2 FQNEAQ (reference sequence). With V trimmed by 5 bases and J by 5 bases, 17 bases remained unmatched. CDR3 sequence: CASSPTREGPKINEQYF. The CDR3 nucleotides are TGTGCCAGCAGCCCGACTCGGGAGGGGCCGAAGATTAACGAGCAGTACTTC.

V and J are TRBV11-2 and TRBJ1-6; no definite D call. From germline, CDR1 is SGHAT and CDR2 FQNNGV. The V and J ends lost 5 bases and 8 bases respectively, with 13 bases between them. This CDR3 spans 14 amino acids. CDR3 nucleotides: TGTGCCAGCAGCCTAGTCCGGGGTCATTCACCCCTCCACTTT. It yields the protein CASSLVRGHSPLHF.

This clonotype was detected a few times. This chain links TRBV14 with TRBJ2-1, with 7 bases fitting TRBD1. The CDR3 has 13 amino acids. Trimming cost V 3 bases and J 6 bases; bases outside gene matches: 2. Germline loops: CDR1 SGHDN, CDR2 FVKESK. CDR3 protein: CASSHYRGNEQFF. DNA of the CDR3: TGTGCCAGCAGCCACTACAGGGGCAATGAGCAGTTCTTC. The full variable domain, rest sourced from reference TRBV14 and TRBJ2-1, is EAGVTQFPSHSVIEKGQTVTLRCDPISGHDNLYWYRRVMGKEIKFLLHFVKESKQDESGMPNNRFLAERTGGTYSTLKVQPAELEDSGVYFCASSHYRGNEQFFGPGTRLTVL.

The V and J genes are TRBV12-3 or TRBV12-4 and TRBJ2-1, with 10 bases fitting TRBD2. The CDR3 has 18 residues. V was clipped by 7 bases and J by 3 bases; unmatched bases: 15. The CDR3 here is CASTSSRNSGRLYNEQFF. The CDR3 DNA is TGTGCCAGCACCTCTTCCCGCAATAGCGGGAGGCTCTACAATGAGCAGTTCTTC.